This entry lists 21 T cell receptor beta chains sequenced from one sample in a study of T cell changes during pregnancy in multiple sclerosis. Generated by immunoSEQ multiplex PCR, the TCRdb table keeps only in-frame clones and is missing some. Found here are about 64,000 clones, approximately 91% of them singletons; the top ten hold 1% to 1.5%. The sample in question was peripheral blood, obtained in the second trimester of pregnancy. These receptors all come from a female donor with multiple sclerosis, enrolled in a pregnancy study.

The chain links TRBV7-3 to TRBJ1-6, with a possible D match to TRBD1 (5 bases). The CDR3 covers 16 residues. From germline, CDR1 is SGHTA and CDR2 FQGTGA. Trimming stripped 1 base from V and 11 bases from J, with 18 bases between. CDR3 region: CASSLNPAGGGTPLHF. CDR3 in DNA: TGTGCCAGCAGCTTAAATCCCGCCGGTGGGGGGACACCCCTCCACTTT.

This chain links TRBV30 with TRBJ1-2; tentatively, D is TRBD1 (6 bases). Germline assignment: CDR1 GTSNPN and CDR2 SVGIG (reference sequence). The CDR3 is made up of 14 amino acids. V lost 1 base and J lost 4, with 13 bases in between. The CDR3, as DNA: TGTGCCTGGAGTGATCGAAGGGGGGGCTATGGCTACACCTTC. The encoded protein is CAWSDRRGGYGYTF. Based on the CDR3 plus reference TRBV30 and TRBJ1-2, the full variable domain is SQTIHQWPATLVQPVGSPLSLECTVEGTSNPNLYWYRQAAGRGLQLLFYSVGIGQISSEVPQNLSASRPQDRQFILSSKKLLLSDSGFYLCAWSDRRGGYGYTFGSGTRLTVV.

CDR3 bases: TGTGCCAGTAGTTCCGGGACAGGGCAGTTTTCGGGGGAGCTGTTTTTT. Translation gives CASSSGTGQFSGELFF. V and J are TRBV19 and TRBJ2-2; 9 bases match TRBD1. V shed 5 bases and J 8 bases; nucleotides not matched to a gene: 12. CDR3 length: 16 amino acids. Germline V gene data show CDR1 as LNHDA and CDR2 as SQIVND (reference sequence).

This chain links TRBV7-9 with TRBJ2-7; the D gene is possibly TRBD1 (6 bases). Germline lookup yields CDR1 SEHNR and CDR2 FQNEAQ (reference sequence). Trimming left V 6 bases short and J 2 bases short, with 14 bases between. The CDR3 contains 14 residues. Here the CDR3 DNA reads TGTGCCAGCAGGGCAACAGGGTCCCCCTACGAGCAGTACTTC. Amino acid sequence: CASRATGSPYEQYF.

CDR3 sequence reads: CASSLRTGREAFF. The CDR3 DNA reads TGTGCCAGCAGTCTAAGGACAGGGAGAGAAGCTTTCTTT. V and J are TRBV27 and TRBJ1-1; the match to TRBD1 covers 8 bases. CDR3 length: 13 residues. Trimming removed 5 bases from V and 8 bases from J; junction bases left unmatched: 7. Germline V lookup: CDR1 MNHEY, CDR2 SMNVEV (reference sequence).

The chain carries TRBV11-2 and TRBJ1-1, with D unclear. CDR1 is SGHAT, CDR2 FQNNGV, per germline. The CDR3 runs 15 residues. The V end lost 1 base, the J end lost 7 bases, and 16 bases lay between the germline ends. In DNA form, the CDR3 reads TGTGCCAGCAGCTTAGCCGGTTACCCCGTGATTGAAGCTTTCTTT. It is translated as CASSLAGYPVIEAFF. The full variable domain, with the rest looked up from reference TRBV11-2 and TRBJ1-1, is EAGVAQSPRYKIIEKRQSVAFWCNPISGHATLYWYQQILGQGPKLLIQFQNNGVVDDSQLPKDRFSAERLKGVDSTLKIQPAKLEDSAVYLCASSLAGYPVIEAFFGQGTRLTVV.

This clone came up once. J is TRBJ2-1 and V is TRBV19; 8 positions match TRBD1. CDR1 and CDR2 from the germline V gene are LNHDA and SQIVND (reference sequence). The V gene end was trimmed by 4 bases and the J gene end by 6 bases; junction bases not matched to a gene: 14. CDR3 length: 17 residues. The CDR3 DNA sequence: TGTGCCAGTAGTACCCCGATCCGGGACAGGAGATTCAATGAGCAGTTCTTC. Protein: CASSTPIRDRRFNEQFF.

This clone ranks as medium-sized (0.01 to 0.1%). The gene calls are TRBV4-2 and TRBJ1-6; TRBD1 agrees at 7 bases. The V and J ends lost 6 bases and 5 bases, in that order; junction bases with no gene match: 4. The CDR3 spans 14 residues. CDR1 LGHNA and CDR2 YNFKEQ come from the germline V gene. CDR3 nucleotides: TGTGCCAGCAGATCCACAGGGGATAATTCACCCCTCCACTTT. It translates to CASRSTGDNSPLHF.

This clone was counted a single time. The CDR3 sequence: CASMGGTRQPQHF. The DNA of the CDR3 is TGTGCCAGCATGGGGGGGACGAGACAGCCCCAGCATTTT. This chain joins TRBV2 and TRBJ1-5, with D perhaps matching TRBD1 (5 bases). The CDR3 sequence is 13 residues long. CDR1 is SNHLY, CDR2 FYNNEI, per germline. The germline V and J ends were trimmed by 7 bases and 7 bases, with 14 bases remaining between them.

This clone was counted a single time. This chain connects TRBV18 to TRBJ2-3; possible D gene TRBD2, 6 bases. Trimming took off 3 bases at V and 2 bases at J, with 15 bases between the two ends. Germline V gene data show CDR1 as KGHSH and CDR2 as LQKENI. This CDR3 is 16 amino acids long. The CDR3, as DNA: TGTGCCAGCTCACCTAGGGCTGCGGGGTTCACAGATACGCAGTATTTT. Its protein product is CASSPRAAGFTDTQYF.

The DNA of the CDR3 is TGTGCCAGCAGCCCTAGCCGGGACACTGAAGCTTTCTTT. It specifies CASSPSRDTEAFF. The J gene is TRBJ1-1, the V gene TRBV7-2; no firm D call. The germline V gene encodes CDR1 SGHTA and CDR2 FQGNSA. The CDR3 spans 13 residues. V was pared by 5 bases and J by 3 bases, with 10 bases between.

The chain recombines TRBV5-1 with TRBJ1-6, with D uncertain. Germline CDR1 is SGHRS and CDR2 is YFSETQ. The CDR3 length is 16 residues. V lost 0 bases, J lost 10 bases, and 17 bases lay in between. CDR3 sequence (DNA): TGCGCCAGCAGCTTGGCCGGTAAAGGGTCGGGGTCACCCCTCCACTTT. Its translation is CASSLAGKGSGSPLHF.

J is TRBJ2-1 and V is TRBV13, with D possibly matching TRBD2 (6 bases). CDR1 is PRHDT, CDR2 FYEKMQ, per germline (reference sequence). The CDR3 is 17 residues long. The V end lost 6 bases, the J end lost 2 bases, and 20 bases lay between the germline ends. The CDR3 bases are TGTGCCAGCAGTTTTTTTCCACGGGACTCAACCTACAATGAGCAGTTCTTC. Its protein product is CASSFFPRDSTYNEQFF. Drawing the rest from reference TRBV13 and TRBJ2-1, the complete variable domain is AAGVIQSPRHLIKEKRETATLKCYPIPRHDTVYWYQQGPGQDPQFLISFYEKMQSDKGSIPDRFSAQQFSDYHSELNMSSLELGDSALYFCASSFFPRDSTYNEQFFGPGTRLTVL.

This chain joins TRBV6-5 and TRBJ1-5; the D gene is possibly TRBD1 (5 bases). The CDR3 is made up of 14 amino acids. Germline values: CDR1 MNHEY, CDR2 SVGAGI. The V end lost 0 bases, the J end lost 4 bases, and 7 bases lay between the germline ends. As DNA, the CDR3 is TGTGCCAGCAGTTACTCAAAGGGGAATCAGCCCCAGCATTTT. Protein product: CASSYSKGNQPQHF.

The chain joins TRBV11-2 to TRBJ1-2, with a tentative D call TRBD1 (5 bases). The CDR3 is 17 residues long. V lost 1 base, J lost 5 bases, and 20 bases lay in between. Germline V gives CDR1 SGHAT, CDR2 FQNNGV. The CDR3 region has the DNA TGTGCCAGCAGCTTAGGGTACGGGGGACCTTCCCGATATGGCTACACCTTC. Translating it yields CASSLGYGGPSRYGYTF. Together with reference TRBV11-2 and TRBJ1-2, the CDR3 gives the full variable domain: EAGVAQSPRYKIIEKRQSVAFWCNPISGHATLYWYQQILGQGPKLLIQFQNNGVVDDSQLPKDRFSAERLKGVDSTLKIQPAKLEDSAVYLCASSLGYGGPSRYGYTFGSGTRLTVV.

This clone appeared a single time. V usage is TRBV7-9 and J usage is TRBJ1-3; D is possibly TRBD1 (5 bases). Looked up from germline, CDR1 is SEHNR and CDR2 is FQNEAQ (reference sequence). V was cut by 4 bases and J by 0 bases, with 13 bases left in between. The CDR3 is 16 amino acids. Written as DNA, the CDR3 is TGTGCCAGCAGCTCGGGGGGTGGATCCTCTGGAAACACCATATATTTT. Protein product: CASSSGGGSSGNTIYF. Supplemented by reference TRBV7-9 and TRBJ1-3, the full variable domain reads DTGVSQNPRHKITKRGQNVTFRCDPISEHNRLYWYRQTLGQGPEFLTYFQNEAQLEKSRLLSDRFSAERPKGSFSTLEIQRTEQGDSAMYLCASSSGGGSSGNTIYFGEGSWLTVV.

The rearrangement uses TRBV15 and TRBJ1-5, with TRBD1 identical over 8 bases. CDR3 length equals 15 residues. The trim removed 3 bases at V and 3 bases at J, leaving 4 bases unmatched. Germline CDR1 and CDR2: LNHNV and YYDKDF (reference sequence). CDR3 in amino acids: CATSSLQGDNQPQHF. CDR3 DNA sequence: TGTGCCACCAGCAGTTTACAGGGGGACAATCAGCCCCAGCATTTT.

The CDR3 DNA follows: TGTGCCAGCAGTTGGGACAGGGTGACCGAGCAGTACTTC. It specifies CASSWDRVTEQYF. The chain is built from TRBV6-6 and TRBJ2-7, with 9 bases lining up with TRBD1. Germline V lookup: CDR1 MNHNY, CDR2 SVGAGI (reference sequence). Germline trimming cut 4 bases from V and 6 bases from J; bases unmatched to any gene: 4. This CDR3 comprises 13 residues.

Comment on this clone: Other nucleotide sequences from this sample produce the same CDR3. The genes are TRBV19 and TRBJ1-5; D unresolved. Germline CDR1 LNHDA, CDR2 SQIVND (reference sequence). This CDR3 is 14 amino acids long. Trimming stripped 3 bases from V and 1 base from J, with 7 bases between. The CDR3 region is CASSITGSNQPQHF. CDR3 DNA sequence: TGTGCCAGTAGTATTACCGGGAGCAATCAGCCCCAGCATTTT.

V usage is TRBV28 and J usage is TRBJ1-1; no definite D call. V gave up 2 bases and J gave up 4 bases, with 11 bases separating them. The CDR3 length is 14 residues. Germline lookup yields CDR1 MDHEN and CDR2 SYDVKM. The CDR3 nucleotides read TGTGCCAGCAGTTTAGGGCAGGTGGGCACTGAAGCTTTCTTT. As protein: CASSLGQVGTEAFF.

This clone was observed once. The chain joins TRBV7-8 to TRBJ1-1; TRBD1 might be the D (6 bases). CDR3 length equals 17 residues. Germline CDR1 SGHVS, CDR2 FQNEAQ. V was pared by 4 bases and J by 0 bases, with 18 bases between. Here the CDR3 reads CASSSFGRGQLNTEAFF. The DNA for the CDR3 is TGTGCCAGCAGCTCCTTCGGCCGCGGACAGCTGAACACTGAAGCTTTCTTT.